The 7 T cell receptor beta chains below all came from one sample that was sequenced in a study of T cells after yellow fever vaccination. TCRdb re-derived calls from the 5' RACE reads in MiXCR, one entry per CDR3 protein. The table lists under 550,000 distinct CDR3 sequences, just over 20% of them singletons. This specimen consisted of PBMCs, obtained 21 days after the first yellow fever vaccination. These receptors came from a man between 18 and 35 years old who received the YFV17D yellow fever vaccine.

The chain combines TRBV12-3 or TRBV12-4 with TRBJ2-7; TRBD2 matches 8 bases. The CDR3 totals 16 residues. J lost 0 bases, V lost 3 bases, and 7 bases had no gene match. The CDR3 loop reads CASSLGAGEGSYEQYF. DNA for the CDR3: TGTGCCAGCAGTTTGGGAGCGGGGGAGGGCTCCTACGAGCAGTACTTC.

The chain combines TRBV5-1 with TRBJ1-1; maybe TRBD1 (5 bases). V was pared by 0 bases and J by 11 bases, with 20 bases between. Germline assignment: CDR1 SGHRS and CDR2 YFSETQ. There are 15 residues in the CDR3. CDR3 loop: CASSLGFQGGPGAFF. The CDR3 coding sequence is TGCGCCAGCAGCTTGGGGTTTCAGGGAGGCCCTGGGGCTTTCTTT.

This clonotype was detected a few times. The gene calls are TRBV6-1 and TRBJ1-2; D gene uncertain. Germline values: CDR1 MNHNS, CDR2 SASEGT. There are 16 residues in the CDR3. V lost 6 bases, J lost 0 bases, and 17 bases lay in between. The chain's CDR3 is CASSKAGHRANYGYTF. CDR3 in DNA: TGTGCCAGCAGCAAAGCCGGCCACCGAGCTAACTATGGCTACACCTTC.

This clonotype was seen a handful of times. CDR3 sequence reads: CASRLGVVSTEAFF. The CDR3 region has the DNA TGTGCCAGCAGATTGGGGGTGGTGAGCACTGAAGCTTTCTTT. The chain recombines TRBV12-3 or TRBV12-4 with TRBJ1-1; maybe TRBD1 (5 bases). There are 14 residues in the CDR3. Trimming shortened V by 6 bases and J by 4 bases, and 15 bases separated the two germline ends.

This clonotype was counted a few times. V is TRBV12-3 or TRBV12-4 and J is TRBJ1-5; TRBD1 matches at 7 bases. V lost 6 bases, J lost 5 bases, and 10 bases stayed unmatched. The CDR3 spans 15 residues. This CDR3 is CASSGRPQGDQPQHF. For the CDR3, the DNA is TGTGCCAGCAGCGGACGGCCGCAGGGGGATCAGCCCCAGCATTTT.

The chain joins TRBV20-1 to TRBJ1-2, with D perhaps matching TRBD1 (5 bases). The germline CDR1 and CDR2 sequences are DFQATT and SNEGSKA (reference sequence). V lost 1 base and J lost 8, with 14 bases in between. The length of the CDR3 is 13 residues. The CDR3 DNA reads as TGCAGTGCTAGAGCAGGGTCAGTGGAAGGCTACACCTTC. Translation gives CSARAGSVEGYTF.

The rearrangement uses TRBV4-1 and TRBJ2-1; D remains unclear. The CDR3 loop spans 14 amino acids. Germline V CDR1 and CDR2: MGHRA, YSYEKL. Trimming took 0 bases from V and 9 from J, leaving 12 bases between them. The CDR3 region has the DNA TGCGCCAGCAGCCAAGAAATAGGTTATAGTGAGCAGTTCTTC. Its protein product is CASSQEIGYSEQFF.